The 26 T cell receptor beta chains below all came from one sample that was sequenced in a study of cytomegalovirus exposure and HLA in healthy donors (dated by TCRdb to about 2017). Receptor amplification or capture employed the immunoSEQ multiplex PCR assay. A mixture of 60 forward primers for TCR Vbeta segments and 13 reverse primers for TCR Jbeta segments was used in the multiplex PCR. The immuneACCESS repertoire file appears here via TCRdb, limited to in-frame rearrangements. These files lack a portion of the clones; in checked studies, under half of the deficit traces to unresolved V genes, and the cause of the others is not known. For this sample there are approximately 240,000 clones; 70% to 85% appear just once. Less than 3.5% of the sample belongs to the ten largest clones. Input material: PBMCs. These receptors were taken from a woman aged 60 to 75 in good health and CMV-seropositive.

The chain is built from TRBV10-3 and TRBJ2-3; D is unclear. Trimming removed 8 bases from V and 2 bases from J, with 5 bases in between. The CDR3 spans 11 residues. Per the germline V gene, CDR1 is ENHRY and CDR2 is SYGVKD. The CDR3 DNA is TGTGCCATCGGAGTCACAGATACGCAGTATTTT. Translating gives CAIGVTDTQYF.

This clone was picked up one time. The genes are TRBV9 and TRBJ1-3; TRBD1 agrees at 7 bases. The CDR3 loop spans 20 amino acids. V was clipped by 0 bases and J by 1 base; unmatched bases: 16. The V gene's germline CDR1 is SGDLS and CDR2 YYNGEE. In nucleotides, the CDR3 is TGTGCCAGCAGCGTAGGGTTCGGGACAGCTCGTTCCCAATCTGGAAACACCATATATTTT. Translation: CASSVGFGTARSQSGNTIYF.

The chain recombines TRBV28 with TRBJ1-5; D gene uncertain. Deletions cut 2 bases from V and 2 bases from J, with 10 bases between. This CDR3 has 15 amino acids. Germline CDR1 MDHEN, CDR2 SYDVKM. CDR3 bases: TGTGCCAGCAGTTTAGAGGGATACGGCAATCAGCCCCAGCATTTT. This gives the protein CASSLEGYGNQPQHF.

The chain employs TRBV5-1 and TRBJ1-3; TRBD1 is a possible D gene (6 bases). The CDR3 sequence is 13 residues long. The ends were cut back, 9 bases at V and 0 bases at J, with 10 bases in the middle. Germline CDR1 reads SGHRS; CDR2 reads YFSETQ. The CDR3 DNA sequence: TGCGCCACCTCGACAGGCTCTGGAAACACCATATATTTT. This sequence encodes CATSTGSGNTIYF.

The chain recombines TRBV30 with TRBJ1-4, with D perhaps matching TRBD1 (5 bases). Trimming took 2 bases from V and 5 from J, leaving 9 bases between them. This CDR3 has 13 amino acids. The germline V gene encodes CDR1 GTSNPN and CDR2 SVGIG (reference sequence). CDR3 sequence: CAWSLKGNEKLFF. The CDR3 nucleotides read TGTGCCTGGAGTTTGAAGGGGAATGAAAAACTGTTTTTT.

The chain recombines TRBV10-2 with TRBJ2-7, with TRBD1 matching over 7 bases. CDR3 length: 14 amino acids. In germline, CDR1 is WSHSY, CDR2 SAAADI. Unmatched junction bases numbered 11, after V lost 5 bases and J lost 7 bases. The CDR3: CASSPGTAAREQYF. The CDR3 nucleotides are TGCGCCAGCAGTCCCGGGACAGCGGCTAGAGAGCAGTACTTC.

This rearrangement joins TRBV5-5 to TRBJ2-7, with D unclear. Between the trimmed V and J ends, which lost 1 base and 2 bases, there was a span of 13 bases. The germline V gene encodes CDR1 SGHKS and CDR2 YYEKEE (reference sequence). This CDR3 has 15 amino acids. The CDR3 here is CASSLSPGFTYEQYF. CDR3 DNA sequence: TGTGCCAGCAGCTTGAGCCCGGGTTTCACCTACGAGCAGTACTTC.

The V call is TRBV27, the J call TRBJ1-2; 9 nucleotides line up with TRBD1. This CDR3 spans 15 amino acids. The V gene end was trimmed by 5 bases and the J gene end by 3 bases; junction bases not matched to a gene: 7. Germline V CDR1 and CDR2: MNHEY, SMNVEV (reference sequence). CDR3 region: CASSRTGDGDYGYTF. In DNA, the CDR3 is TGTGCCAGCAGTAGGACAGGGGATGGGGACTATGGCTACACCTTC.

This clone was found once. This chain uses TRBV30 with TRBJ2-3; D may be TRBD1 (6 bases). The CDR3 extends over 13 amino acids. Germline V lookup: CDR1 GTSNPN, CDR2 SVGIG (reference sequence). V lost 4 bases to trimming and J lost 0 bases, with 8 bases between them. The DNA for the CDR3 is TGTGCCTGGACAGGGGCTAGCACAGATACGCAGTATTTT. The encoded protein is CAWTGASTDTQYF. Drawing the rest from reference TRBV30 and TRBJ2-3, the complete variable domain is SQTIHQWPATLVQPVGSPLSLECTVEGTSNPNLYWYRQAAGRGLQLLFYSVGIGQISSEVPQNLSASRPQDRQFILSSKKLLLSDSGFYLCAWTGASTDTQYFGPGTRLTVL.

V is TRBV28 and J is TRBJ1-6; D gene uncertain. CDR1 is MDHEN, CDR2 SYDVKM, per germline. The CDR3 has 15 residues. Trimming shortened V by 6 bases and J by 10 bases, and 19 bases separated the two germline ends. The DNA for the CDR3 is TGTGCCAGCAGCACGCAGTTCGGCTCTAGCTCACCCCTCCACTTT. Its translation is CASSTQFGSSSPLHF.

V usage is TRBV5-1 and J usage is TRBJ2-1, with a possible D match to TRBD1 (5 bases). The CDR3 sequence is 14 residues long. Trimming shortened V by 5 bases and J by 0 bases, and 9 bases separated the two germline ends. The V gene's germline CDR1 is SGHRS and CDR2 YFSETQ. The CDR3 region is CASSLDTSYNEQFF. The CDR3 DNA follows: TGCGCCAGCAGTCTGGACACCTCCTACAATGAGCAGTTCTTC.

The DNA of the CDR3 is TGTGCCTGGAGTGTAGTACTTGCCTACGAGCAGTACTTC. Protein product: CAWSVVLAYEQYF. The J gene is TRBJ2-5, the V gene TRBV30, with D unclear. The better agreement between TRBJ2-7 and the DNA end casts doubt on the J call. The germline gives CDR1 GTSNPN, CDR2 SVGIG (reference sequence). CDR3 length equals 13 residues.

The chain uses TRBV5-1 and TRBJ2-1, with TRBD2 as a possible D gene (7 bases). Germline loops: CDR1 SGHRS, CDR2 YFSETQ. Trimming removed 3 bases from V and 5 bases from J, with 12 bases in between. CDR3 length: 14 residues. The CDR3 nucleotides are TGCGCCAGCAGCTCGAAAGGGGGGGACAATGAGCAGTTCTTC. This translates into CASSSKGGDNEQFF. Together with reference TRBV5-1 and TRBJ2-1, the CDR3 gives the full variable domain: KAGVTQTPRYLIKTRGQQVTLSCSPISGHRSVSWYQQTPGQGLQFLFEYFSETQRNKGNFPGRFSGRQFSNSRSEMNVSTLELGDSALYLCASSSKGGDNEQFFGPGTRLTVL.

V is TRBV28 and J is TRBJ2-2, with 7 bases that match TRBD2. The CDR3 is made up of 18 amino acids. CDR1 is MDHEN, CDR2 SYDVKM, per germline. V dropped 5 bases and J dropped 1; count of bases not matched to a gene: 13. In nucleotides, the CDR3 is TGTGCCAGCAGTATGCCAATACTACTAGCGAGGAACACCGGGGAGCTGTTTTTT. Amino acid sequence: CASSMPILLARNTGELFF.

J is TRBJ2-3 and V is TRBV5-1, with D unclear. CDR1 and CDR2 (germline): SGHRS, YFSETQ. V shed 0 bases and J shed 0 bases, with 11 bases lying between them. The CDR3 is 16 amino acids. The CDR3: CASSLGLTVSTDTQYF. In DNA, the CDR3 is TGCGCCAGCAGCTTGGGCCTAACCGTGAGCACAGATACGCAGTATTTT.

V is TRBV5-1 and J is TRBJ1-1; 7 nucleotides align to TRBD1. V gave up 3 bases and J gave up 0 bases; unmatched junction bases: 5. CDR3 length: 15 residues. Germline CDR1 SGHRS, CDR2 YFSETQ. The CDR3 loop is CASSWGDSLNTEAFF. Here the CDR3 DNA reads TGCGCCAGCAGCTGGGGGGACAGCTTGAACACTGAAGCTTTCTTT.

V gene TRBV11-2 combines with J gene TRBJ2-1; 10 bases are shared with TRBD1. The length of the CDR3 is 17 residues. Germline V gives CDR1 SGHAT, CDR2 FQNNGV. V trimming: 5 bases; J trimming: 6 bases; junction bases outside the gene matches: 13. The CDR3 protein is CASSPFELGTGVNEQFF. CDR3 DNA sequence: TGTGCCAGCAGCCCATTTGAGTTGGGGACAGGGGTCAATGAGCAGTTCTTC.

The V and J genes are TRBV7-2 and TRBJ2-7; TRBD1 aligns across 7 bases. CDR1 is SGHTA, CDR2 FQGNSA, per germline. V lost 1 base and J lost 4; bases outside the gene matches: 4. The CDR3 is made up of 14 amino acids. The CDR3 nucleotides read TGTGCCAGCAGCTTAGGACAGGGAAGGTACGAGCAGTACTTC. This sequence encodes CASSLGQGRYEQYF.

The rearrangement uses TRBV7-8 and TRBJ2-3; D may be TRBD2 (5 bases). CDR1 is SGHVS and CDR2 is FQNEAQ in the germline V gene. Trimming removed 5 bases at V and 0 bases at J, with 15 bases between. This CDR3 has 16 amino acids. The DNA for the CDR3 is TGTGCCAGCAGCCCAACAAGGACTTTTAGCACAGATACGCAGTATTTT. This sequence encodes CASSPTRTFSTDTQYF.

The rearrangement uses TRBV10-3 and TRBJ2-5, with 8 bases that match TRBD1. The J segment lost 5 bases and the V segment lost 6 bases, leaving 8 bases of the junction unmatched. CDR1 is ENHRY and CDR2 is SYGVKD in the germline V gene. This CDR3 is 14 amino acids long. CDR3 loop: CAIRGDRSGETQYF. In nucleotides, the CDR3 is TGTGCCATCAGGGGGGACAGGAGCGGTGAGACCCAGTACTTC.

J is TRBJ2-1 and V is TRBV5-1, with 13 nucleotides matching TRBD2. Trimming cost V 9 bases and J 9 bases; bases outside gene matches: 12. CDR3 size: 15 residues. Germline V gene lookup returns CDR1 SGHRS and CDR2 YFSETQ. DNA of the CDR3: TGCGCCACCAATGGCGGGACTAGCGGGGATGGTGAGCAGTTCTTC. As protein: CATNGGTSGDGEQFF.

The rearrangement links TRBV5-1 to TRBJ2-3; D is perhaps TRBD2 (5 bases). Deletions cut 0 bases from V and 3 bases from J, with 11 bases between. CDR3 size: 15 residues. CDR1 and CDR2 from the germline V gene are SGHRS and YFSETQ. CDR3 amino acids: CASSLGLRLTDTQYF. CDR3 DNA: TGCGCCAGCAGCTTGGGACTACGATTGACAGATACGCAGTATTTT.

J is TRBJ2-3 and V is TRBV7-2, with 7 bases identical to TRBD2. Per the germline V gene, CDR1 is SGHTA and CDR2 is FQGNSA. Trimming removed 1 base from V and 0 bases from J; junction bases left unmatched: 4. This CDR3 is 16 amino acids long. In DNA, the CDR3 is TGTGCCAGCAGCTTAGGACGCGGGAGTAGCACAGATACGCAGTATTTT. Its translation: CASSLGRGSSTDTQYF.

This chain uses TRBV4-3 with TRBJ2-7; 9 nucleotides match TRBD1. J lost 6 bases, V lost 5 bases, and 5 bases had no gene match. The CDR3 totals 13 residues. Per germline, CDR1 LGHNA and CDR2 YSLEER. The CDR3 bases are TGCGCCAGCAGCGTACAGGGGGCGGCCGAGCAGTACTTC. Translating it yields CASSVQGAAEQYF.

V usage is TRBV5-1 and J usage is TRBJ2-3; D ambiguous. There are 15 residues in the CDR3. Trimming stripped 4 bases from V and 4 bases from J, with 16 bases between. The germline V gene has CDR1 SGHRS and CDR2 YFSETQ. The CDR3 DNA sequence: TGCGCCAGCAGCCGCTCGCCCCTGGCGGCAGATACGCAGTATTTT. Translation: CASSRSPLAADTQYF.

The chain is built from TRBV6-5 and TRBJ2-3; 10 positions agree with TRBD1. V was clipped by 4 bases and J by 0 bases; unmatched bases: 1. Germline values: CDR1 MNHEY, CDR2 SVGAGI. The CDR3 is 15 residues long. CDR3 DNA sequence: TGTGCCAGCAGTTCGACAGGGGGCAGCACAGATACGCAGTATTTT. This codes for CASSSTGGSTDTQYF.